A selection of T cell receptor beta chains follows, all from one sample in a study of shared clonotypes between healthy human individuals. Clones were read by immunoSEQ multiplex PCR, and TCRdb kept only the in-frame ones, dropping some. The sample lists a few million clones; around 90% were seen once. The sequenced sample was naive CD4+ T cells from PBMCs. Receptor source: a man aged 18 to 29 in good health. Some clones in this sample may be carry-over from other donors' samples. Both conserved end residues are part of each CDR3. D genes are given only for firm matches. The size of a clone is reported for some rows only, either as once, few or many, or as a class for expanded clones.

TRBV5-1	NA	NA	TRBJ2-5	CASSLGRWGGRVETQYF	TGCGCCAGCAGCTTGGGTCGCTGGGGCGGACGGGTAGAGACCCAGTACTTC
TRBV15	TRBD1	NA	TRBJ2-7	CATSRTTGALNYEQYF	TGTGCCACCAGCAGAACCACAGGGGCCCTCAACTACGAGCAGTACTTC
TRBV28	TRBD1	NA	TRBJ1-1	CASSRQGAGNTEAFF	TGTGCCAGCAGTCGACAGGGGGCAGGAAACACTGAAGCTTTCTTT
TRBV5-4	NA	NA	TRBJ2-1	CASSPGKGYSYNEQFF	TGTGCCAGCAGCCCCGGGAAGGGATACTCCTACAATGAGCAGTTCTTC
TRBV4-3	NA	NA	TRBJ2-1	CASSQVPPGRYNEQFF	TGCGCCAGCAGCCAAGTCCCCCCTGGGAGATACAATGAGCAGTTCTTC
TRBV5-5	TRBD2	NA	TRBJ2-7	CASSRLAGLYEQYF	TGTGCCAGCAGCCGACTAGCGGGTTTGTACGAGCAGTACTTC
TRBV7-2	NA	NA	TRBJ1-1	CASSLLRTEAFF	TGTGCCAGCAGCTTACTGAGAACTGAAGCTTTCTTT
TRBV5-4	NA	NA	TRBJ1-1	CASSLRGGGGTEAFF	TGTGCCAGCAGCTTGAGGGGTGGAGGGGGTACTGAAGCTTTCTTT
TRBV28	NA	once	TRBJ1-2	CASTPASYGYTF	TGTGCCAGCACCCCGGCGTCCTATGGCTACACCTTC
TRBV27	TRBD1	NA	TRBJ1-2	CASSPGQGRYFNYGYTF	TGTGCCAGCAGCCCCGGACAGGGGCGCTACTTTAACTATGGCTACACCTTC
TRBV7-9	NA	NA	TRBJ2-1	CASSLASGMAYNEQFF	TGTGCCAGCAGCTTAGCCTCCGGGATGGCCTACAATGAGCAGTTCTTC
TRBV7-2	NA	NA	TRBJ1-2	CASTEGGNYGYTF	TGTGCCAGCACCGAGGGGGGTAACTATGGCTACACCTTC
TRBV5-1	TRBD2	few	TRBJ2-2	CASSATSASNTGELFF	TGCGCCAGCAGCGCGACTAGCGCTTCGAACACCGGGGAGCTGTTTTTT
TRBV18	NA	NA	TRBJ1-2	CASSPPSREVAYGYTF	TGTGCCAGCTCACCACCGTCCAGGGAAGTTGCCTATGGCTACACCTTC
TRBV28	NA	NA	TRBJ1-2	CASSLAGKNYGYTF	TGTGCCAGCAGTTTGGCAGGCAAGAACTATGGCTACACCTTC
TRBV11-3	TRBD1	NA	TRBJ2-7	CASSSRDSPYEQYF	TGTGCCAGCAGCTCAAGGGACAGTCCCTACGAGCAGTACTTC
TRBV7-8	NA	NA	TRBJ1-1	CASSYGSGDTEAFF	TGTGCCAGCAGCTACGGGTCAGGGGACACTGAAGCTTTCTTT
TRBV15	NA	NA	TRBJ2-7	CATSRTLGNYEQYF	TGTGCCACCAGCAGGACACTGGGAAACTACGAGCAGTACTTC
TRBV4-3	TRBD1	NA	TRBJ2-6	CASSQDRQGASAGANVLTF	TGCGCCAGCAGCCAAGATAGGCAGGGGGCATCAGCTGGGGCCAACGTCCTGACTTTC
TRBV28	NA	NA	TRBJ1-3	CASKGWGISGNTIYF	TGTGCCAGCAAAGGATGGGGTATCTCTGGAAACACCATATATTTT
TRBV6-5	TRBD1	NA	TRBJ1-1	CASSYSRQGSEAFF	TGTGCCAGCAGTTACTCCAGACAGGGAAGTGAAGCTTTCTTT
TRBV7-3	TRBD2	NA	TRBJ2-2	CASSLNSAGVTGELFF	TGTGCCAGCAGCTTAAATTCAGCGGGAGTCACCGGGGAGCTGTTTTTT
TRBV7-2	NA	NA	TRBJ1-5	CASSPSLGPQHF	TGTGCCAGCAGCCCTAGCTTGGGGCCCCAGCATTTT
TRBV12-5	NA	NA	TRBJ2-7	CASAWQDHYEQYF	TGTGCTAGTGCCTGGCAGGACCACTACGAGCAGTACTTC
TRBV28	TRBD2	NA	TRBJ2-1	CASRGTSGRGYEQFF	TGTGCCAGCAGGGGAACTAGCGGGAGGGGGTATGAGCAGTTCTTC
TRBV28	NA	NA	TRBJ2-3	CASGPPLLAQYF	TGTGCCAGCGGCCCCCCGTTATTGGCGCAGTATTTT
TRBV6-6	NA	NA	TRBJ1-1	CASRTSQGPAFF	TGTGCCAGCAGGACATCCCAGGGGCCAGCTTTCTTT
TRBV19	NA	NA	TRBJ2-5	CASSGEGPSQETQYF	TGTGCCAGTAGTGGAGAGGGACCGAGCCAAGAGACCCAGTACTTC
TRBV4-1	NA	NA	TRBJ2-5	CASSQEFNQETQYF	TGCGCCAGCAGCCAAGAGTTTAACCAAGAGACCCAGTACTTC
TRBV7-9	TRBD2	NA	TRBJ2-3	CASSTGLADTDTQYF	TGTGCCAGCAGCACCGGACTAGCGGACACAGATACGCAGTATTTT
TRBV10-3	NA	NA	TRBJ1-1	CAISDLSPGHPNTEAFF	TGTGCCATCAGTGACCTAAGTCCGGGACACCCGAACACTGAAGCTTTCTTT
TRBV9	NA	NA	TRBJ2-5	CASSVSVQETQYF	TGTGCCAGCAGCGTATCAGTACAAGAGACCCAGTACTTC
TRBV6-5	NA	NA	TRBJ2-7	CASSYSPAEQYF	TGTGCCAGCAGTTATAGCCCAGCCGAGCAGTACTTC
TRBV5-1	TRBD1	NA	TRBJ1-4	CASRGQGRGEKLFF	TGCGCCAGCCGCGGACAGGGAAGAGGCGAAAAACTGTTTTTT
TRBV28	NA	NA	TRBJ2-1	CASCGTNKNEQFF	TGTGCCAGCTGCGGGACGAACAAGAATGAGCAGTTCTTC
TRBV27	NA	NA	TRBJ1-1	CASRGPSTEAFF	TGTGCCAGCAGGGGCCCTAGCACTGAAGCTTTCTTT
TRBV10-1	NA	NA	TRBJ2-5	CASSDGAGEETQYF	TGCGCCAGCAGTGACGGGGCAGGGGAAGAGACCCAGTACTTC
TRBV28	TRBD2	NA	TRBJ2-7	CASSLQLGGRNF	TGTGCCAGCAGTTTACAACTGGGAGGGCGAAACTTC
TRBV19	NA	NA	TRBJ1-3	CASRPAGVRSGNTIYF	TGTGCCAGTAGGCCCGCGGGGGTAAGGTCTGGAAACACCATATATTTT
TRBV7-2	TRBD2	NA	TRBJ2-7	CASSLKSGAAGEQYF	TGTGCCAGCAGCTTAAAGAGCGGGGCCGCGGGGGAGCAGTACTTC
TRBV28	TRBD1	NA	TRBJ1-2	CASSLIGGGYTF	TGTGCCAGCAGTTTAATAGGGGGCGGCTACACCTTC
TRBV28	NA	once	TRBJ1-5	CASSLFVSGSLSNQPQHF	TGTGCCAGCAGTTTATTTGTGTCGGGCAGTTTGAGCAATCAGCCCCAGCATTTT
TRBV20-1	NA	NA	TRBJ1-2	CSASRMGYTF	TGCAGTGCTAGCCGTATGGGCTACACCTTC
TRBV7-9	NA	NA	TRBJ2-1	CASSLSGPWSSYNEQFF	TGTGCCAGCAGCTTAAGCGGACCCTGGAGCTCCTACAATGAGCAGTTCTTC
TRBV28	NA	NA	TRBJ1-6	CASNNRGGSNSPLHF	TGTGCCAGCAATAATCGGGGGGGTAGCAATTCACCCCTCCACTTT
TRBV6-1	TRBD2	NA	TRBJ2-1	CASSSGLAGPNEQFF	TGTGCCAGCAGTTCAGGACTAGCGGGACCCAATGAGCAGTTCTTC
TRBV2	NA	NA	TRBJ2-5	CASSALLRQETQYF	TGTGCCAGCAGTGCCCTTTTACGGCAAGAGACCCAGTACTTC
TRBV13	TRBD1	NA	TRBJ1-1	CASSSQGGTSFF	TGTGCCAGCAGCTCTCAGGGGGGGACGTCTTTCTTT
TRBV4-1	TRBD2	NA	TRBJ2-1	CASSQGDYRSYNEQFF	TGCGCCAGCAGCCAAGGGGACTACCGCTCCTACAATGAGCAGTTCTTC